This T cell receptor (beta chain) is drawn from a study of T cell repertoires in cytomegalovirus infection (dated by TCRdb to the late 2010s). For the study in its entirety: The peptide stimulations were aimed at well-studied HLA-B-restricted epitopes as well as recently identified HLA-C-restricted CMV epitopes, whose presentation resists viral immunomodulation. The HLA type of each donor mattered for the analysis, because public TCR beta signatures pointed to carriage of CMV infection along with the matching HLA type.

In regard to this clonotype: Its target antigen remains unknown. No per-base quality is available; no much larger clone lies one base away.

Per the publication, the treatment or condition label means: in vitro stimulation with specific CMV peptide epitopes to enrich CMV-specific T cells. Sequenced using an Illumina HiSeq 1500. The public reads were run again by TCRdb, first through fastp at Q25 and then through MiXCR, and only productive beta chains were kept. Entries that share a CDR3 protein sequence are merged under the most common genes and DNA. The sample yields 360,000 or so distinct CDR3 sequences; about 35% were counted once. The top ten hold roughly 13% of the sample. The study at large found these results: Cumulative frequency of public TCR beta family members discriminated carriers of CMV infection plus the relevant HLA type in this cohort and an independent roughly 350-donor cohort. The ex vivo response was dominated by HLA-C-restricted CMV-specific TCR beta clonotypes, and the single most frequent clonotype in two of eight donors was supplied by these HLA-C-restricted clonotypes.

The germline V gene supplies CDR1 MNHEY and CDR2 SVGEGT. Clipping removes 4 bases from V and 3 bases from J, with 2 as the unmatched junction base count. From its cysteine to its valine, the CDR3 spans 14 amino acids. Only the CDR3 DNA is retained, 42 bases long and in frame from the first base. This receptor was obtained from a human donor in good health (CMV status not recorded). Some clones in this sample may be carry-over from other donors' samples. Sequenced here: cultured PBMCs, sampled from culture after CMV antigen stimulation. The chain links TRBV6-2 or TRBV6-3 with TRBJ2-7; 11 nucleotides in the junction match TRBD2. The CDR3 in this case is CASSFLAGGYEQYV. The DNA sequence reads TGTGCCAGCAGTTTTCTAGCGGGGGGCTACGAGCAGTACGTC.